This section outlines one TCR beta chain sequence together with its context. Source study methods: Scientists estimated how many nucleated cells there were by amplifying reference gene primers. This table comes from immunoSEQ multiplex PCR, and its TCRdb copy is limited to in-frame clones, with some not included. V and J calls and clone size are as listed in that table; D and trimming were resolved from the DNA. The table shows about 58,000 clones, with nearly 90% occurring only once. The sample belongs to a study of blood T cell repertoires in COVID-19. Looking at the study overall: Nucleic acid was either cDNA or gDNA, and it came from T cells, B-cell-depleted T cells, or PBMCs.

The sequencing sample was made of peripheral blood. The TCR sequence derives from a man in his sixties with active COVID-19.

CDR3 in amino acids: CASTNRRGYTF. CDR3 nucleotides: TGTGCCAGCACCAACAGGAGAGGCTACACCTTC. The chain has TRBV6-5 and TRBJ1-2; maybe TRBD1 (5 bases). In germline, CDR1 is MNHEY, CDR2 SVGAGI. There are 11 residues in the CDR3. The germline V and J ends were trimmed by 7 bases and 8 bases, with 11 bases remaining between them.